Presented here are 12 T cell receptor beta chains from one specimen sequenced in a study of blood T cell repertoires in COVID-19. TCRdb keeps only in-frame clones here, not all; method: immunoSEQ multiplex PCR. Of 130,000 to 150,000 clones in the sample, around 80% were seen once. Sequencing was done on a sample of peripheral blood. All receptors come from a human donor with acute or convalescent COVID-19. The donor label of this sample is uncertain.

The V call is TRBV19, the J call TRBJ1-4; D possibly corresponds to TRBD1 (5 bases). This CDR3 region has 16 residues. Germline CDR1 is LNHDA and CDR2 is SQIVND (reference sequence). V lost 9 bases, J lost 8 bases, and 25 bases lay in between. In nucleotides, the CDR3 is TGTGCCAGCAGTCCCCACCCTGGAAGGGGCGAAGAAAAACTGTTTTTT. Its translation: CASSPHPGRGEEKLFF.

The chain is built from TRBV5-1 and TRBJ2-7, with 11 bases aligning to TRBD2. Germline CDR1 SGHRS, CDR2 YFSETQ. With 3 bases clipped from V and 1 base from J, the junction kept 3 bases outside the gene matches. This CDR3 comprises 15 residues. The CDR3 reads CASSSLAGVSYEQYF. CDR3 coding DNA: TGCGCCAGCAGCTCACTAGCGGGGGTTTCCTACGAGCAGTACTTC.

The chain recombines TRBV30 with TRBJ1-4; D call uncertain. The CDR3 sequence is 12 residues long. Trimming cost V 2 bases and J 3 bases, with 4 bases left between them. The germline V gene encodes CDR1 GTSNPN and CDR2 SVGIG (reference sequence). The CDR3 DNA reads TGTGCCTGGAGTACGGCTAATGAAAAACTGTTTTTT. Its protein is CAWSTANEKLFF.

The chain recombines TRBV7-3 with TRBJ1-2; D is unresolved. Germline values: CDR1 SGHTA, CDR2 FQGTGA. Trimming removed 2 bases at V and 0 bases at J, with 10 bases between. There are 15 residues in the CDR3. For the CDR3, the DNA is TGTGCCAGCAGCTTAGGAGCGCAGACTAACTATGGCTACACCTTC. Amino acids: CASSLGAQTNYGYTF.

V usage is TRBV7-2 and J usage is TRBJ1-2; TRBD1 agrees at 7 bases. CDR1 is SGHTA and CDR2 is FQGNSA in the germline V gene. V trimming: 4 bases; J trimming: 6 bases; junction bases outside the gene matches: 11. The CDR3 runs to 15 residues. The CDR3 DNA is TGTGCCAGCAGCTACGACAGGGCAAGTAGCAATGGCTACACCTTC. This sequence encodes CASSYDRASSNGYTF.

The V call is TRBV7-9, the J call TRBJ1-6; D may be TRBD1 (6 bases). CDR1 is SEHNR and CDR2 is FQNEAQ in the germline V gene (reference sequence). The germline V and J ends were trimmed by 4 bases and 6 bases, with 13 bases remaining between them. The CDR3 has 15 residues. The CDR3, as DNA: TGTGCCAGCAGCTCATCAATCAGGGGTAATTCACCCCTCCACTTT. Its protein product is CASSSSIRGNSPLHF. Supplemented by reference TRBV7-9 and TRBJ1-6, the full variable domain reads DTGVSQNPRHKITKRGQNVTFRCDPISEHNRLYWYRQTLGQGPEFLTYFQNEAQLEKSRLLSDRFSAERPKGSFSTLEIQRTEQGDSAMYLCASSSSIRGNSPLHFGNGTRLTVT.

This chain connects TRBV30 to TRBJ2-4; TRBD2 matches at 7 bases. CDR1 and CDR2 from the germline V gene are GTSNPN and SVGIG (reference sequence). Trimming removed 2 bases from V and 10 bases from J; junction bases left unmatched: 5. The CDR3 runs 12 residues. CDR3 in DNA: TGTGCCTGGAGTCCTAGCGGACCGATTCAGTACTTC. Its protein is CAWSPSGPIQYF.

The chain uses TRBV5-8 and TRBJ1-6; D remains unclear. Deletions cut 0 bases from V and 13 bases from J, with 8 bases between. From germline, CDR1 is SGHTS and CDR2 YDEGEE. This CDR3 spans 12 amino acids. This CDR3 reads CASSLVRGPLHF. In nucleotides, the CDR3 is TGTGCCAGCAGCTTGGTCCGCGGTCCCCTCCACTTT.

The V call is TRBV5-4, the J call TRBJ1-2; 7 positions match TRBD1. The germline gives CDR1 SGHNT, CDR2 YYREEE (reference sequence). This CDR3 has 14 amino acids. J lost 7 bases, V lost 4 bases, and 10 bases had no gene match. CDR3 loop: CASSQDRFSPGYTF. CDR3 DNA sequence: TGTGCCAGCAGCCAGGACAGGTTCTCCCCTGGCTACACCTTC. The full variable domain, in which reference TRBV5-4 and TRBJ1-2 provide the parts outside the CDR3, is ETGVTQSPTHLIKTRGQQVTLRCSSQSGHNTVSWYQQALGQGPQFIFQYYREEENGRGNFPPRFSGLQFPNYSSELNVNALELDDSALYLCASSQDRFSPGYTFGSGTRLTVV.

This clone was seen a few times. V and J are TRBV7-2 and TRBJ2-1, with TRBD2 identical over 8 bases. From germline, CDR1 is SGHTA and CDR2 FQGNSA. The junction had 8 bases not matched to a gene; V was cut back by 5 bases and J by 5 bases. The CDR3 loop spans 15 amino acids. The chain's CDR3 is CASSRSGTSNNEQFF. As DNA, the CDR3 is TGTGCCAGCAGCCGGTCCGGGACTAGTAACAATGAGCAGTTCTTC.

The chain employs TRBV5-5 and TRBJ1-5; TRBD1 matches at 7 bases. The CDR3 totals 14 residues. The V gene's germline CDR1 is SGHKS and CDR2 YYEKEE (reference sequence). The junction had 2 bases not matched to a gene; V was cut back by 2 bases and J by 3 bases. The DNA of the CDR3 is TGTGCCAGCAGCTTCGGGACAGACAATCAGCCCCAGCATTTT. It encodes CASSFGTDNQPQHF. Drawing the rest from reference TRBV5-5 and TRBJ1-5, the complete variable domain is DAGVTQSPTHLIKTRGQQVTLRCSPISGHKSVSWYQQVLGQGPQFIFQYYEKEERGRGNFPDRFSARQFPNYSSELNVNALLLGDSALYLCASSFGTDNQPQHFGDGTRLSIL.

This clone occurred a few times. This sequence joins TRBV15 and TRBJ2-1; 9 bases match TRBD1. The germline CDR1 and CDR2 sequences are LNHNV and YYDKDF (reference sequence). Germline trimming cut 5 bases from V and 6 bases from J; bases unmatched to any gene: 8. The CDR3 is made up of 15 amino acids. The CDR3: CATSPGQGALNEQFF. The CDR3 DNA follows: TGTGCCACCAGCCCGGGACAGGGCGCCCTCAATGAGCAGTTCTTC.